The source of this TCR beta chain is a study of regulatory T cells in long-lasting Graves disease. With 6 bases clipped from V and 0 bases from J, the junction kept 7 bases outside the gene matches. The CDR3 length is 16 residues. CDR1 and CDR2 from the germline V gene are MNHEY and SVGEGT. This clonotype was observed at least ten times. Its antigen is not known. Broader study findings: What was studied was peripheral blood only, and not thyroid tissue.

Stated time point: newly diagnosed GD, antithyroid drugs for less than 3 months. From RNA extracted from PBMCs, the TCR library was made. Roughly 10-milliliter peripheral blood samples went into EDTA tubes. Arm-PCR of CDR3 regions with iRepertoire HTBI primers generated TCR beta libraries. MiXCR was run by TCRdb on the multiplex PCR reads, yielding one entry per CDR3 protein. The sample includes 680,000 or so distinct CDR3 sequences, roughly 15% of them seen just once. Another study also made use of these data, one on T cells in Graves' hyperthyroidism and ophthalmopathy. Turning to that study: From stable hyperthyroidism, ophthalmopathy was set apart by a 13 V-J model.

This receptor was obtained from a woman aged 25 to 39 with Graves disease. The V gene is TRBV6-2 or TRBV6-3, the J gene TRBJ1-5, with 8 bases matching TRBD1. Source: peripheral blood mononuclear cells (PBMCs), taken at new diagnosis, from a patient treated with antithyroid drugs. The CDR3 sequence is CASSLRQGYSNQPQHF. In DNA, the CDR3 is TGTGCCAGCAGCTTAAGACAGGGGTATAGCAATCAGCCCCAGCATTTT.